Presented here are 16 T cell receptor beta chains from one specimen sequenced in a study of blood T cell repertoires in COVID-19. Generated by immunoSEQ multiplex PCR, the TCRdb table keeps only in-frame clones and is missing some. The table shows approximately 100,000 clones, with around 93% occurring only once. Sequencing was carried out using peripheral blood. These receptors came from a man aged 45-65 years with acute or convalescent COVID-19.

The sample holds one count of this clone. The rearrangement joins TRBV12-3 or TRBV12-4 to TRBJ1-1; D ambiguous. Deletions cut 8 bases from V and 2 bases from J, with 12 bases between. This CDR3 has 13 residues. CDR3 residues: CASSRAGNTEAFF. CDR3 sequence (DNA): TGTGCCAGCTCTCGTGCGGGAAACACTGAAGCTTTCTTT.

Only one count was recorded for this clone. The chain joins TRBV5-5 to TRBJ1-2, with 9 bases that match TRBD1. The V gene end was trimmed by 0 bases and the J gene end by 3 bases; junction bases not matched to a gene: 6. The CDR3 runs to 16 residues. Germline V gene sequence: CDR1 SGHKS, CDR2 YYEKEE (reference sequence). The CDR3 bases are TGTGCCAGCAGCTTGGACGGGACAGGGTCCCACTATGGCTACACCTTC. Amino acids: CASSLDGTGSHYGYTF. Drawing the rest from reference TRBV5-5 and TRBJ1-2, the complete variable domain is DAGVTQSPTHLIKTRGQQVTLRCSPISGHKSVSWYQQVLGQGPQFIFQYYEKEERGRGNFPDRFSARQFPNYSSELNVNALLLGDSALYLCASSLDGTGSHYGYTFGSGTRLTVV.

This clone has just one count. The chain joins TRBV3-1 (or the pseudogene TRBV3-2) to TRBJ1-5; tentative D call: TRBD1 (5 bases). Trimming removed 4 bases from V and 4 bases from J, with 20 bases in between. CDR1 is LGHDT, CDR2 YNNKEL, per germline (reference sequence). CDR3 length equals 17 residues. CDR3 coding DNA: TGTGCCAGCAGCCCCTACTTTCCCCGAGACAGTAATCAGCCCCAGCATTTT. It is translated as CASSPYFPRDSNQPQHF.

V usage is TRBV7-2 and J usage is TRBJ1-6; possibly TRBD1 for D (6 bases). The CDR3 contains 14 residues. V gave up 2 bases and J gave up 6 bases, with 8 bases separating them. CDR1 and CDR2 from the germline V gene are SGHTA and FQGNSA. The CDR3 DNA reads TGTGCCAGCAGCTTAACACAGGGTAATTCACCCCTCCACTTT. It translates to CASSLTQGNSPLHF.

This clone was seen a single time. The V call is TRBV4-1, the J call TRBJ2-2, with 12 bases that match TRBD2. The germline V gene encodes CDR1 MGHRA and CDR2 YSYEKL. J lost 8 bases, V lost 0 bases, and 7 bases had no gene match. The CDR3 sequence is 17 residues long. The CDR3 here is CASSQDPELAGGGELFF. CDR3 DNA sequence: TGCGCCAGCAGCCAAGATCCCGAACTAGCGGGGGGAGGGGAGCTGTTTTTT.

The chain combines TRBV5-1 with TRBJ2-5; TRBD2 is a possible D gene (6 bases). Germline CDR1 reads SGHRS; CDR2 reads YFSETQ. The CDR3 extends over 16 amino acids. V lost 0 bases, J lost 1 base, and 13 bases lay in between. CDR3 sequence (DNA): TGCGCCAGCAGCTTGGGGGGTATCGGGGGCCAAGAGACCCAGTACTTC. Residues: CASSLGGIGGQETQYF. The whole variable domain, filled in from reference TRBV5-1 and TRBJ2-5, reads KAGVTQTPRYLIKTRGQQVTLSCSPISGHRSVSWYQQTPGQGLQFLFEYFSETQRNKGNFPGRFSGRQFSNSRSEMNVSTLELGDSALYLCASSLGGIGGQETQYFGPGTRLLVL.

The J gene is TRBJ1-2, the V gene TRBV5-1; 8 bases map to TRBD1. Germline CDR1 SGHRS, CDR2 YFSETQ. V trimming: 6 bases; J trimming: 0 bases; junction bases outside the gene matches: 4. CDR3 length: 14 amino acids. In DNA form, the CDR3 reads TGCGCCAGCACAACAGGGGGAACTAACTATGGCTACACCTTC. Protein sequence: CASTTGGTNYGYTF.

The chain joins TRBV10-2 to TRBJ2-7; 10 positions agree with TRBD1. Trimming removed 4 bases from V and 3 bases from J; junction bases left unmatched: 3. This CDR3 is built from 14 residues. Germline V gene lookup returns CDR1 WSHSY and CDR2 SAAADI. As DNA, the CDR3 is TGCGCCAGCAGTGCGGGACAGGGGAGCTACGAGCAGTACTTC. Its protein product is CASSAGQGSYEQYF.

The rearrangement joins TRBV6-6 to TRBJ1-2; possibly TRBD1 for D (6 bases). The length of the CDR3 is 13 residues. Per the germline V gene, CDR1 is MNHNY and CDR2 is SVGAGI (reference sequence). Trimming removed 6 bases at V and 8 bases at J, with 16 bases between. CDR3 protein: CASSGTGTKGYTF. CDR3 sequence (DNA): TGTGCCAGCAGCGGAACAGGGACGAAGGGCTACACCTTC.

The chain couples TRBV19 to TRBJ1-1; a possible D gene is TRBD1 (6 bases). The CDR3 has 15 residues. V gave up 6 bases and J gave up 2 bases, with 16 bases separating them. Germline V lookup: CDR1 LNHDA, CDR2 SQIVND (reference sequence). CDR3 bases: TGTGCCAGTAGAGGCGTGGACAGTCTTAACACTGAAGCTTTCTTT. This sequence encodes CASRGVDSLNTEAFF.

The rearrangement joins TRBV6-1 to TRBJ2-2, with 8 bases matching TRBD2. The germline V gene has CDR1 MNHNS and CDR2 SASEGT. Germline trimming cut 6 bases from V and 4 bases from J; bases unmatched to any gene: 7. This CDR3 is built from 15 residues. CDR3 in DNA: TGTGCCAGCAGACCCGGACTAGCAGGCACCGGGGAGCTGTTTTTT. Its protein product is CASRPGLAGTGELFF.

The CDR3 nucleotides are TGTGCCAGCAGTCCCTCGGGGAGGACTGAAGCTTTCTTT. It yields the protein CASSPSGRTEAFF. The chain has TRBV6-5 and TRBJ1-1, with D hard to call. Trimming pared 5 bases from V and 5 bases from J, leaving 12 bases between. CDR1 MNHEY and CDR2 SVGAGI come from the germline V gene. This CDR3 region has 13 residues.

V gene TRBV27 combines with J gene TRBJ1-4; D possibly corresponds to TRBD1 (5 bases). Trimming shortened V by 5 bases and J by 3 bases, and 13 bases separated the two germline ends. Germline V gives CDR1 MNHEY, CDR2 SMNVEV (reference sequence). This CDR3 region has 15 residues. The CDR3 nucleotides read TGTGCCAGCAGTCTAAAAGGCAGGGCTAATGAAAAACTGTTTTTT. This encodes CASSLKGRANEKLFF.

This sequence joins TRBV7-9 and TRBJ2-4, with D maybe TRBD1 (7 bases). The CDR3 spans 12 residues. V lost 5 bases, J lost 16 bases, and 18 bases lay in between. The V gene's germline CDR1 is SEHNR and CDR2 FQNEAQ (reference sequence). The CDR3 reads CASSEGAGQLYF. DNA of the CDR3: TGTGCCAGCAGCGAAGGGGCGGGACAGCTATACTTC.

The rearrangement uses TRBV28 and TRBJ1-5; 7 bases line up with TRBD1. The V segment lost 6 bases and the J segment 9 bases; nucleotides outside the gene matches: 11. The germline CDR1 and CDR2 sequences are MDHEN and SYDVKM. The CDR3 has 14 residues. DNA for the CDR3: TGTGCCAGCAGACCGGGACAGTCCCGAGGGCCCCAGCATTTT. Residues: CASRPGQSRGPQHF.

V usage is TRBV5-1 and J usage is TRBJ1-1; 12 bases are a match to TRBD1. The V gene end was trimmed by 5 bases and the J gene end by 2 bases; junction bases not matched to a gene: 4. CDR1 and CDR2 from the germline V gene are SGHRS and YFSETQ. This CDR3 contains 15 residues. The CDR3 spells CASRGTGGVNTEAFF. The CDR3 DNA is TGCGCCAGCAGGGGGACAGGGGGCGTCAACACTGAAGCTTTCTTT.